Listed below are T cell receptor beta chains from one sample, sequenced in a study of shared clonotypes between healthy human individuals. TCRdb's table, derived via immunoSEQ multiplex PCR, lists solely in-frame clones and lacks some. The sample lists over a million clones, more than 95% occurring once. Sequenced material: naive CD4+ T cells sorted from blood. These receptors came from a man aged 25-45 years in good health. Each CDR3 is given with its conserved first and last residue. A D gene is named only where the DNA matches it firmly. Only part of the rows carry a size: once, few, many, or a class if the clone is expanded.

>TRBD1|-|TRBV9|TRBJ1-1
CASSPLTGTGMYAFF
TGTGCCAGCAGCCCCCTTACTGGGACAGGGATGTACGCTTTCTTT
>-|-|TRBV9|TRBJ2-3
CASSEGTSHTDTQYF
TGTGCCAGCAGCGAGGGAACGAGCCACACAGATACGCAGTATTTT
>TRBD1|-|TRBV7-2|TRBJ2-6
CASSRVKRDSDSGANVLTF
TGTGCCAGCAGCAGGGTAAAACGGGACAGTGATTCTGGGGCCAACGTCCTGACTTTC
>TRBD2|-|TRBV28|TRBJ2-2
CASSLIVGHGRGLAGVVTGELFF
TGTGCCAGCAGTTTAATAGTGGGTCACGGCAGGGGACTAGCGGGAGTTGTGACCGGGGAGCTGTTTTTT
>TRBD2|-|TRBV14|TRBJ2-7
CASSRGRPPFPYEQYF
TGTGCCAGCAGTCGCGGGAGGCCCCCTTTTCCATACGAGCAGTACTTC
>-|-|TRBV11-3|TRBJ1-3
CASSPGGRNSGNTIYF
TGTGCCAGCAGCCCCGGGGGGAGGAACTCTGGAAACACCATATATTTT
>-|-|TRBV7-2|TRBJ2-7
CASSPAPRVVYEQYF
TGTGCCAGCAGCCCCGCGCCCAGGGTGGTTTACGAGCAGTACTTC
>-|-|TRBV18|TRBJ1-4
CASSPPRGAEKLFF
TGTGCCAGCTCACCACCGAGGGGTGCTGAAAAACTGTTTTTT
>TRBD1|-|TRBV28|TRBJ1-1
CASSSAYRGLEAFF
TGTGCCAGCAGTTCCGCCTACAGGGGGCTTGAAGCTTTCTTT
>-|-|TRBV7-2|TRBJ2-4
CASSSSGTAKNIQYF
TGTGCCAGCAGCTCCTCCGGGACAGCCAAAAACATTCAGTACTTC
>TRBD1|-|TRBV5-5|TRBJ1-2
CASSTSGQGNYGYTF
TGTGCCAGCAGCACCTCCGGACAGGGGAACTATGGCTACACCTTC
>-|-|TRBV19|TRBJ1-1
CASSPLKARIMNTEAFF
TGTGCCAGTAGTCCCCTCAAGGCCAGGATCATGAACACTGAAGCTTTCTTT
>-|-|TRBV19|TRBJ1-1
CASSIVAGLVMNTEAFF
TGTGCCAGTAGTATAGTGGCGGGGCTGGTTATGAACACTGAAGCTTTCTTT
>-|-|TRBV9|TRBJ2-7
CASSARPGSYEQYF
TGTGCCAGCAGTGCCCGACCGGGCTCCTACGAGCAGTACTTC
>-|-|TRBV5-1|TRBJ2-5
CASNFPGETQYF
TGCGCCAGCAATTTCCCCGGAGAGACCCAGTACTTC
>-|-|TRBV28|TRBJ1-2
CASRPKDRELYGYTF
TGTGCCAGCAGGCCCAAAGACCGCGAACTTTATGGCTACACCTTC
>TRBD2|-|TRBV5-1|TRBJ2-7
CASSLGTSGSYEQYF
TGCGCCAGCAGCTTGGGAACTAGCGGGAGCTACGAGCAGTACTTC
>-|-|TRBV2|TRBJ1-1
CATIRAVNTEAFF
TGTGCCACCATACGAGCCGTCAACACTGAAGCTTTCTTT
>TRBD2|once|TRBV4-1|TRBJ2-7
CASSQEKLAGVYEQYF
TGCGCCAGCAGCCAAGAAAAACTAGCGGGAGTCTACGAGCAGTACTTC
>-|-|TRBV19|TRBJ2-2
CASRRVAGELFF
TGTGCCAGTAGGCGGGTCGCCGGGGAGCTGTTTTTT
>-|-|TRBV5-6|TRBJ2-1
CASSLLGESSYNEQFF
TGTGCCAGCAGCTTGCTTGGGGAGTCCTCCTACAATGAGCAGTTCTTC
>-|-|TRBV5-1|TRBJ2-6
CASSLTGTGANVLTF
TGCGCCAGCAGCTTGACAGGGACTGGGGCCAACGTCCTGACTTTC
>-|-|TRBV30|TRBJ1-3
CAWSRAGTDLGNTIYF
TGTGCCTGGAGTCGAGCCGGGACGGACCTTGGAAACACCATATATTTT
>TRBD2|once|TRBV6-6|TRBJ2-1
CASSPLRESSYNEQFF
TGTGCCAGCAGTCCCTTGCGGGAGAGCTCCTACAATGAGCAGTTCTTC
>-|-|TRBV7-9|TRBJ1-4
CASSSRGITNEKLFF
TGTGCCAGCAGCTCTCGCGGGATAACTAATGAAAAACTGTTTTTT
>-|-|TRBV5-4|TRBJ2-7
CASSLDRTYEQYF
TGTGCCAGCAGCCTGGACAGAACCTACGAGCAGTACTTC
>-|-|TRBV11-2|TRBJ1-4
CASSLGAGLTTNEKLFF
TGTGCCAGCAGCTTGGGGGCAGGCCTGACAACTAATGAAAAACTGTTTTTT